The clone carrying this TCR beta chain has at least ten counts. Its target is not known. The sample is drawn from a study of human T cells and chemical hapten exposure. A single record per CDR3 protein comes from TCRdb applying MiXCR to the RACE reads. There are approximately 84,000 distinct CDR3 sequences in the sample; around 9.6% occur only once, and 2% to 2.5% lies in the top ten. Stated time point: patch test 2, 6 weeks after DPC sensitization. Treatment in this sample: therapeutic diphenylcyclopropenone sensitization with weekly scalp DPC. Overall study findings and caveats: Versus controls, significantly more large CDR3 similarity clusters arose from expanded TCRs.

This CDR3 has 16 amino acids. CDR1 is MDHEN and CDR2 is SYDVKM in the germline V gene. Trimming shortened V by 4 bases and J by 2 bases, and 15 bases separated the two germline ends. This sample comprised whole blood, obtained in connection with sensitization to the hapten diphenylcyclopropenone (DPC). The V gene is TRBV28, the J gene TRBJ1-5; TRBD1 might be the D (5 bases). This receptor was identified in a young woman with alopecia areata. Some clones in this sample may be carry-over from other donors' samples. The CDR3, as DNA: TGTGCCAGCAGTTCAGAGGGGCATCCGGGCAATCAGCCCCAGCATTTT. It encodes CASSSEGHPGNQPQHF.